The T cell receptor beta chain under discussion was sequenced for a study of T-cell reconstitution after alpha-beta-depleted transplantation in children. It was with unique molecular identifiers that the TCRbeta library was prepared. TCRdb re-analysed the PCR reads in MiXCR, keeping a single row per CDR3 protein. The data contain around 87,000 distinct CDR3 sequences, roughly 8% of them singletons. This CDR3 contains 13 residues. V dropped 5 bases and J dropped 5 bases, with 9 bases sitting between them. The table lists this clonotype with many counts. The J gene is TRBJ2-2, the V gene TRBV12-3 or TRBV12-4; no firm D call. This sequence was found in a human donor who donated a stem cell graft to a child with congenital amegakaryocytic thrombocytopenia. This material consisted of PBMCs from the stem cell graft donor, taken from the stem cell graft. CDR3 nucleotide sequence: TGTGCCAGCAGTAATCAAGCGACCGGGGAGCTGTTTTTT. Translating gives CASSNQATGELFF.